The 30 T cell receptor beta chains below come from one sample, sequenced in a study of blood T cell repertoires in COVID-19. Method: immunoSEQ multiplex PCR; TCRdb's copy keeps in-frame clones and lacks some. Seen here are under 200,000 clones, roughly 87% observed once, and the top ten hold approximately 6.5%. Sequencing was carried out using PBMCs or T cells enriched from blood (not recorded which). The source is a woman between 45 and 65 years old who had recovered from COVID-19.

CDR3 DNA: TGTGCCAGCTTATCGGGACAGGGGGCCCAGCGTGCCAATAGACCCCAGCATTTT. Protein product: CASLSGQGAQRANRPQHF. The chain employs TRBV5-7 and TRBJ1-5, with 12 bases identical to TRBD1. TRBV5-7 qualifies as an ORF whose function is uncertain. This CDR3 is 18 amino acids long. Trimming removed 7 bases from V and 10 bases from J; junction bases left unmatched: 21.

The V and J genes are TRBV28 and TRBJ2-5, with 7 positions matching TRBD1. Germline-derived CDR1 and CDR2 are MDHEN and SYDVKM. The CDR3 is 12 residues long. Unmatched junction bases numbered 3, after V lost 7 bases and J lost 4 bases. The CDR3 nucleotides read TGTGCCAGCAAGGACAGGTCAGAGACCCAGTACTTC. Its translation: CASKDRSETQYF. Based on the CDR3 plus reference TRBV28 and TRBJ2-5, the full variable domain is DVKVTQSSRYLVKRTGEKVFLECVQDMDHENMFWYRQDPGLGLRLIYFSYDVKMKEKGDIPEGYSVSREKKERFSLILESASTNQTSMYLCASKDRSETQYFGPGTRLLVL.

The chain couples TRBV5-6 to TRBJ1-2; TRBD1 matches 11 bases. This CDR3 contains 15 residues. Losses at the gene ends were 4 bases for V and 4 bases for J; bases not matched to a gene: 6. Germline CDR1 and CDR2: SGHDT and YYEEEE. The chain's CDR3 is CASSPGQGATYGYTF. The CDR3 region has the DNA TGTGCCAGCAGCCCAGGACAGGGGGCCACCTATGGCTACACCTTC.

The V and J genes are TRBV7-9 and TRBJ2-7, with 9 bases lining up with TRBD1. Germline CDR1 reads SEHNR; CDR2 reads FQNEAQ (reference sequence). Trimming at V came to 5 bases and at J to 4 bases, leaving 6 bases not matched to a gene. The length of the CDR3 is 14 residues. The CDR3 region is CASSLGTGIYEQYF. The CDR3, as DNA: TGTGCCAGCAGCCTCGGGACAGGGATATACGAGCAGTACTTC.

CDR3 sequence: CASSLSGSSYNEQFF. The CDR3 DNA reads TGTGCCAGCAGTTTGAGCGGGAGCTCCTACAATGAGCAGTTCTTC. V is TRBV27 and J is TRBJ2-1; 8 bases align to TRBD2. Germline-derived CDR1 and CDR2 are MNHEY and SMNVEV (reference sequence). The ends lost 3 bases at V and 0 bases at J; junction bases unmatched: 1. The CDR3 runs to 15 residues.

The rearrangement links TRBV28 to TRBJ2-6, with 9 positions matching TRBD1. In germline, CDR1 is MDHEN, CDR2 SYDVKM. V lost 6 bases and J lost 3; bases outside the gene matches: 9. CDR3 length: 17 amino acids. The CDR3 reads CASSRQGDFVGANVLTF. The CDR3 bases are TGTGCCAGCAGCCGACAGGGGGACTTCGTTGGGGCCAACGTCCTGACTTTC.

The chain recombines TRBV5-4 with TRBJ2-1, with D tentatively TRBD1 (5 bases). Germline V gives CDR1 SGHNT, CDR2 YYREEE (reference sequence). The V gene lost 0 bases and the J gene lost 12 bases, with 7 bases spanning the gap. This CDR3 contains 11 residues. The CDR3 region is CASSLAGWQFF. DNA for the CDR3: TGTGCCAGCAGCTTGGCAGGGTGGCAGTTCTTC.

This clone has just a few counts. This chain uses TRBV7-9 with TRBJ1-1, with 7 bases identical to TRBD1. The V and J ends lost 11 bases and 1 base, in that order; junction bases with no gene match: 4. The CDR3 totals 12 residues. Germline CDR1 and CDR2: SEHNR and FQNEAQ (reference sequence). Here the CDR3 reads CAGRTGNTEAFF. CDR3 DNA sequence: TGTGCCGGCCGGACAGGGAACACTGAAGCTTTCTTT.

This rearrangement joins TRBV15 to TRBJ2-7; 9 bases agree with TRBD1. Germline V gene data show CDR1 as LNHNV and CDR2 as YYDKDF (reference sequence). V dropped 0 bases and J dropped 6; count of bases not matched to a gene: 6. The CDR3 is 15 amino acids. CDR3 DNA: TGTGCCACCAGCAGAGATAAACAGGGGGCGGGCGAGCAGTACTTC. The encoded protein is CATSRDKQGAGEQYF.

V gene TRBV18 combines with J gene TRBJ2-1; 11 bases fit TRBD2. Germline V gene data show CDR1 as KGHSH and CDR2 as LQKENI. This CDR3 contains 15 residues. J lost 3 bases, V lost 3 bases, and 1 base had no gene match. CDR3 nucleotide sequence: TGTGCCAGCTCACCGGGACTAGCGGACTACAATGAGCAGTTCTTC. Translation: CASSPGLADYNEQFF.

The gene calls are TRBV7-9 and TRBJ1-5; 7 nucleotides match TRBD1. Trimming cost V 5 bases and J 3 bases; bases outside gene matches: 4. The CDR3 extends over 14 amino acids. Germline CDR1 is SEHNR and CDR2 is FQNEAQ (reference sequence). As DNA, the CDR3 is TGTGCCAGCAGCCCGACAGGGAACAATCAGCCCCAGCATTTT. Its protein product is CASSPTGNNQPQHF.

The chain links TRBV5-1 to TRBJ2-7, with TRBD1 as a possible D gene (6 bases). The CDR3 is 15 amino acids. Deletions cut 6 bases from V and 4 bases from J, with 20 bases between. Germline V lookup: CDR1 SGHRS, CDR2 YFSETQ. CDR3: CASMAGAGEWYEQYF. The CDR3 coding sequence is TGCGCCAGCATGGCAGGGGCAGGGGAGTGGTACGAGCAGTACTTC.

The rearrangement joins TRBV7-9 to TRBJ2-1; 8 positions agree with TRBD1. Germline loops: CDR1 SEHNR, CDR2 FQNEAQ (reference sequence). The CDR3 totals 16 residues. The V segment lost 5 bases and the J segment 3 bases; nucleotides outside the gene matches: 9. The CDR3 protein is CASSLDRASLYNEQFF. For the CDR3, the DNA is TGTGCCAGCAGCCTGGACAGGGCGTCCCTCTACAATGAGCAGTTCTTC. Full variable domain (missing parts from reference TRBV7-9 and TRBJ2-1): DTGVSQNPRHKITKRGQNVTFRCDPISEHNRLYWYRQTLGQGPEFLTYFQNEAQLEKSRLLSDRFSAERPKGSFSTLEIQRTEQGDSAMYLCASSLDRASLYNEQFFGPGTRLTVL.

The chain joins TRBV18 to TRBJ2-7; 11 nucleotides match TRBD2. Losses at the gene ends were 3 bases for V and 0 bases for J; bases not matched to a gene: 4. Germline V gene lookup returns CDR1 KGHSH and CDR2 LQKENI. This CDR3 comprises 16 residues. The CDR3 nucleotides are TGTGCCAGCTCACCTTATGGGACTAGCGGCTCCTACGAGCAGTACTTC. This translates into CASSPYGTSGSYEQYF.

CDR3 region: CASSPPGLSPSAEQYF. CDR3 coding DNA: TGTGCCAGCAGCCCCCCGGGACTCTCACCGAGCGCCGAGCAGTACTTC. The chain is built from TRBV7-2 and TRBJ2-7, with D tentatively TRBD2 (6 bases). Germline CDR1 SGHTA, CDR2 FQGNSA. This CDR3 has 16 amino acids. V was trimmed by 5 bases and J by 6 bases, leaving 23 bases between them.

The chain uses TRBV6-5 and TRBJ2-5, with TRBD2 identical over 13 bases. The V and J ends lost 10 bases and 5 bases, in that order; junction bases with no gene match: 7. The CDR3 runs 14 residues. Germline V gives CDR1 MNHEY, CDR2 SVGAGI. The DNA of the CDR3 is TGTGCCACAAGACTAGCGGGAGGCGGGGAGACCCAGTACTTC. Protein: CATRLAGGGETQYF.

The rearrangement joins TRBV27 to TRBJ2-3; 7 positions match TRBD2. V was clipped by 1 base and J by 1 base; unmatched bases: 8. This CDR3 is built from 17 residues. Looked up from germline, CDR1 is MNHEY and CDR2 is SMNVEV (reference sequence). For the CDR3, the DNA is TGTGCCAGCAGTTTATTGAGTGGAACTAGCGGCACAGATACGCAGTATTTT. Amino acid sequence: CASSLLSGTSGTDTQYF.

The genes are TRBV3-1 (or the pseudogene TRBV3-2) and TRBJ2-1; 10 bases are a match to TRBD2. The CDR3 runs to 15 residues. J gave up 8 bases and V 2 bases, and 6 bases lay outside the gene matches. Per the germline V gene, CDR1 is LGHDT and CDR2 is YNNKEL (reference sequence). CDR3 loop: CASSQSSGSEDEQFF. CDR3 bases: TGTGCCAGCAGCCAATCTAGCGGGAGCGAGGATGAGCAGTTCTTC.

The rearrangement links TRBV4-1 to TRBJ2-5; a weak D match, TRBD2 (5 bases). The CDR3 spans 16 residues. Germline assignment: CDR1 MGHRA and CDR2 YSYEKL. Trimming removed 4 bases from V and 6 bases from J, with 21 bases in between. CDR3 loop: CASSPSVQSTGKTQYF. As DNA, the CDR3 is TGCGCCAGCAGCCCGTCGGTCCAATCGACGGGAAAGACCCAGTACTTC.

The J gene is TRBJ2-3, the V gene TRBV18, with D uncertain. CDR3 length: 16 amino acids. Germline V gene lookup returns CDR1 KGHSH and CDR2 LQKENI. V gave up 1 base and J gave up 0 bases, with 11 bases separating them. CDR3 residues: CASSPQVGASTDTQYF. CDR3 nucleotides: TGTGCCAGCTCACCACAGGTCGGAGCTAGCACAGATACGCAGTATTTT. The full variable domain, in which reference TRBV18 and TRBJ2-3 provide the parts outside the CDR3, is NAGVMQNPRHLVRRRGQEARLRCSPMKGHSHVYWYRQLPEEGLKFMVYLQKENIIDESGMPKERFSAEFPKEGPSILRIQQVVRGDSAAYFCASSPQVGASTDTQYFGPGTRLTVL.

The chain recombines TRBV15 with TRBJ1-5, with 7 bases identical to TRBD1. Losses at the gene ends were 0 bases for V and 3 bases for J; bases not matched to a gene: 11. There are 18 residues in the CDR3. Germline assignment: CDR1 LNHNV and CDR2 YYDKDF (reference sequence). CDR3 nucleotide sequence: TGTGCCACCAGCAGAGAGTTCGGGGCAGGGGGAGCCAATCAGCCCCAGCATTTT. Translation gives CATSREFGAGGANQPQHF.

This chain uses TRBV30 with TRBJ1-5; D is perhaps TRBD1 (6 bases). Germline V gene lookup returns CDR1 GTSNPN and CDR2 SVGIG (reference sequence). CDR3 size: 15 residues. The germline V and J ends were trimmed by 2 bases and 6 bases, with 17 bases remaining between them. CDR3 region: CAWSPPEGDTQPQHF. The CDR3 DNA sequence: TGTGCCTGGAGTCCCCCTGAGGGGGATACTCAGCCCCAGCATTTT. Combining the CDR3 with reference TRBV30 and TRBJ1-5 gives the whole variable domain SQTIHQWPATLVQPVGSPLSLECTVEGTSNPNLYWYRQAAGRGLQLLFYSVGIGQISSEVPQNLSASRPQDRQFILSSKKLLLSDSGFYLCAWSPPEGDTQPQHFGDGTRLSIL.

This chain's CDR3 is CASSQDSRDYTSGEQYF. The CDR3 nucleotides are TGTGCCAGCAGCCAAGATTCGCGGGACTATACATCAGGCGAGCAGTACTTC. This chain links TRBV4-2 with TRBJ2-7; TRBD2 aligns across 7 bases. CDR3 length equals 17 residues. Germline CDR1 reads LGHNA; CDR2 reads YNFKEQ. The V gene end was trimmed by 0 bases and the J gene end by 6 bases; junction bases not matched to a gene: 14.

This chain joins TRBV9 and TRBJ2-7; 9 positions agree with TRBD2. The CDR3 extends over 17 amino acids. V shed 3 bases and J 6 bases; nucleotides not matched to a gene: 16. The germline gives CDR1 SGDLS, CDR2 YYNGEE. The CDR3 reads CASSDGSGSAGVGEQYF. DNA for the CDR3: TGTGCCAGCAGCGACGGTAGCGGGAGTGCCGGGGTGGGCGAGCAGTACTTC.

Only a few counts were recorded for this clone. The rearrangement uses TRBV10-1 and TRBJ2-2, with no clear D. Germline V gene sequence: CDR1 WNHNN, CDR2 SYGVQD (reference sequence). V dropped 7 bases and J dropped 6 bases, with 9 bases sitting between them. The CDR3 sequence is 12 residues long. The CDR3 here is CASNRVPGELFF. The CDR3, as DNA: TGCGCCAGCAATCGGGTCCCCGGGGAGCTGTTTTTT.

This clone appeared a few times. The V call is TRBV11-3, the J call TRBJ1-1, with a tentative D call TRBD1 (6 bases). V lost 6 bases to trimming and J lost 5 bases, with 19 bases between them. The germline V gene encodes CDR1 SGHNT and CDR2 YENEEA. This CDR3 is 15 amino acids long. This chain's CDR3 is CASRPGGATGTEAFF. The CDR3 nucleotides read TGTGCCAGCAGGCCGGGGGGGGCTACGGGGACTGAAGCTTTCTTT.

The rearrangement joins TRBV29-1 to TRBJ1-5; D not certain. Germline values: CDR1 SQVTM, CDR2 ANQGSEA. V shed 2 bases and J shed 9 bases, with 11 bases lying between them. This CDR3 comprises 12 residues. Here the CDR3 reads CSVESSTGPQHF. CDR3 sequence (DNA): TGCAGCGTTGAAAGTTCGACGGGGCCCCAGCATTTT.

The CDR3 DNA follows: TGTGCCAGCAGCTTAGGACGGGGATGGACTGAAGCTTTCTTT. Residues: CASSLGRGWTEAFF. This chain connects TRBV7-8 to TRBJ1-1; D is undetermined. Germline V CDR1 and CDR2: SGHVS, FQNEAQ. With 1 base removed from V and 5 bases from J, the gap between germline ends came to 11 bases. The CDR3 length is 14 residues.

The chain is built from TRBV9 and TRBJ2-5; 7 bases fit TRBD1. V gave up 0 bases and J gave up 2 bases; unmatched junction bases: 10. Germline loops: CDR1 SGDLS, CDR2 YYNGEE. The CDR3 covers 17 residues. The CDR3: CASSVGGGRTGQETQYF. The CDR3 DNA reads TGTGCCAGCAGCGTAGGTGGAGGAAGGACAGGACAAGAGACCCAGTACTTC.

The genes are TRBV10-3 and TRBJ1-2; 8 bases match TRBD1. CDR1 and CDR2 from the germline V gene are ENHRY and SYGVKD. There are 18 residues in the CDR3. V dropped 2 bases and J dropped 8; count of bases not matched to a gene: 19. In nucleotides, the CDR3 is TGTGCCATCAGTGAGGCGACGCCTGGACAGGGTTTCAAGGCAGGCTACACCTTC. Its protein is CAISEATPGQGFKAGYTF.